The 3 T cell receptor beta chains below come from one sample, sequenced in a study of post-analysis software for immune sequencing data. Notes on the study in general: About five TRBV segments occurring more often in patients than controls included TRBV5-6, TRBV5-1 and TRBV20-1.

Their antigens remain unidentified. Presence of unique molecular identifiers characterized the TCR beta cDNA libraries. MiXCR, run by TCRdb on the PCR reads, gives a single entry per CDR3 protein. The sample contains 350,000 to 450,000 distinct CDR3 sequences, about 39% of which appear only once. Material: blood. These receptors were collected from a girl aged 2-10 years with multiple sclerosis.

This clonotype was seen a handful of times. The chain carries TRBV5-4 and TRBJ2-7, with a tentative D call TRBD2 (5 bases). The closer fit of TRBJ2-5 to the DNA end suggests the J call may be wrong. The CDR3 length is 15 residues. Germline V lookup: CDR1 SGHNT, CDR2 YYREEE (reference sequence). CDR3: CASSQAGISKETQYF. The CDR3 nucleotides read TGTGCCAGCAGCCAAGCCGGGATATCAAAAGAGACCCAGTACTTC.

The genes are TRBV14 and TRBJ2-1, with TRBD1 as a possible D gene (6 bases). The V end was cut by 5 bases, the J end by 6 bases, with 14 bases between. The V gene's germline CDR1 is SGHDN and CDR2 FVKESK. CDR3 size: 14 residues. The CDR3 spells CASSYQQGSNEQFF. As DNA, the CDR3 is TGTGCCAGCAGCTACCAGCAGGGGAGCAATGAGCAGTTCTTC.

This chain connects TRBV6-5 to TRBJ1-1; D uncertain. Trimming removed 0 bases from V and 7 bases from J, with 9 bases in between. The CDR3 totals 13 residues. Germline V lookup: CDR1 MNHEY, CDR2 SVGAGI. CDR3 DNA: TGTGCCAGCAGTTACTCGGCCCGGTTTGAAGCTTTCTTT. Protein product: CASSYSARFEAFF.